This T cell receptor (beta chain) was recovered during a study of human T cells and chemical hapten exposure. Across the whole study: Patches with 0.01% DPC went on the upper back, and the tests were read at 6 days.

After removal of 1 base from V and 2 bases from J, the junction contained 4 bases not matched to a gene. The CDR3 totals 15 residues. CDR1 is SGHDT, CDR2 YYEEEE, per germline. TCRdb used MiXCR to reprocess the RACE reads, holding one entry per CDR3 protein. The sample consists of about 270,000 distinct CDR3 sequences, roughly 8% of them appearing once. This clonotype was seen a handful of times. Its antigen is as yet unknown. Study-level points and caveats: The study found expanded TCRs formed significantly more large CDR3 similarity clusters than controls.

Time point defined: pre-sensitization, week 0. The treatment is: therapeutic diphenylcyclopropenone sensitization with weekly scalp DPC. Extraction of total RNA was performed on unfractionated whole blood. This chain links TRBV5-6 with TRBJ1-2; TRBD1 matches 8 bases. This TCR was sampled from a young man with alopecia areata. Some clones in this sample may be carry-over from other donors' samples. The sequencing here drew on whole blood, taken in connection with sensitization to the hapten diphenylcyclopropenone (DPC). The CDR3 sequence is CASSLMTGANYGYTF. The CDR3 coding sequence is TGTGCCAGCAGCTTGATGACAGGGGCAAACTATGGCTACACCTTC.